Below, 21 T cell receptor beta chains from the same sample are listed, as sequenced in a study of regulatory T cells in long-lasting Graves disease (dated by TCRdb to the early 2020s). Library creation used multiplex PCR. The sequencer listed for this sample is Illumina HiSeq 4000. CDR3 regions were amplified by Arm-PCR with iRepertoire HTBI primers to construct TCR beta libraries. The raw public reads went through TCRdb reprocessing: fastp at Q25, MiXCR clone calling, in-frame beta chains kept. Entries that share a CDR3 protein sequence are merged under the most common genes and DNA. For this sample there are a few hundred thousand distinct CDR3 sequences; around a quarter appear just once. Of the sample, roughly 26% falls within the top ten clones. The time point label here, explained by the study, means: persistent/refractory GD, antithyroid drugs over 5 years with positive TRAb. RNA was extracted from PBMCs in TRIzol for both TCR sequencing and RNA sequencing.

The specimen comprised peripheral blood mononuclear cells (PBMCs), sampled when the disease was refractory, from a patient treated with antithyroid drugs. Every receptor here comes from a female donor with Graves disease.

The CDR3 loop is CAWDPGTGLQPQHF. CDR3 sequence (DNA): TGTGCCTGGGATCCCGGGACAGGGTTACAGCCCCAGCATTTT. The gene calls are TRBV30 and TRBJ1-5; 9 bases are a match to TRBD1. The J segment lost 7 bases and the V segment lost 5 bases, leaving 9 bases of the junction unmatched. CDR1 is GTSNPN and CDR2 is SVGIG in the germline V gene (reference sequence). The CDR3 extends over 14 amino acids.

This clonotype was found a few times. The V gene is TRBV7-8, the J gene TRBJ1-1; 7 bases agree with TRBD1. V lost 8 bases, J lost 3 bases, and 12 bases stayed unmatched. The germline V gene encodes CDR1 SGHVS and CDR2 FQNEAQ. CDR3 length equals 15 residues. CDR3 in DNA: TGTGCCAGCTCAGGAGGTCAGGGGGGGTACACTGAAGCTTTCTTT. It yields the protein CASSGGQGGYTEAFF.

The genes are TRBV4-1 and TRBJ1-5, with a possible D match to TRBD1 (5 bases). Trimming pared 0 bases from V and 4 bases from J, leaving 10 bases between. Germline V gene sequence: CDR1 MGHRA, CDR2 YSYEKL. This CDR3 is 15 amino acids long. The CDR3 bases are TGCGCCAGCAGCCAAGATTGGGCAGGGAATCAGCCCCAGCATTTT. It translates to CASSQDWAGNQPQHF.

The J gene is TRBJ1-1, the V gene TRBV10-2; D not certain. Germline V gene lookup returns CDR1 WSHSY and CDR2 SAAADI. The CDR3 sequence is 14 residues long. V dropped 3 bases and J dropped 0 bases, with 8 bases sitting between them. CDR3 amino acids: CASSDGVVNTEAFF. CDR3 DNA: TGCGCCAGCAGTGATGGTGTGGTGAACACTGAAGCTTTCTTT.

This clonotype was seen only a few times. CDR3 nucleotides: TGTGCCAGCAGCGTAGCAGATTCAAACTATGGCTACACCTTC. This encodes CASSVADSNYGYTF. The chain uses TRBV9 and TRBJ1-2, with D uncertain. The CDR3 spans 14 residues. The V and J ends lost 0 bases and 2 bases respectively, with 8 bases between them. Germline lookup yields CDR1 SGDLS and CDR2 YYNGEE.

This clonotype was detected a few times. V is TRBV11-2 and J is TRBJ2-7; TRBD2 matches 8 bases. The CDR3 runs to 16 residues. With V trimmed by 2 bases and J by 5 bases, 11 bases remained unmatched. Looked up from germline, CDR1 is SGHAT and CDR2 is FQNNGV. The CDR3 here is CASSLSGGRPRDEQYF. DNA of the CDR3: TGTGCCAGCAGCTTATCTGGCGGGAGGCCCCGGGACGAGCAGTACTTC.

This clonotype has ten or more counts. V gene TRBV28 combines with J gene TRBJ1-2, with 8 bases aligning to TRBD1. With V trimmed by 5 bases and J by 4 bases, 6 bases remained unmatched. CDR3 length: 14 residues. The germline V gene encodes CDR1 MDHEN and CDR2 SYDVKM. Here the CDR3 DNA reads TGTGCCAGCAGTCCTCAGGGGGCGACCTATGGCTACACCTTC. Its translation: CASSPQGATYGYTF.

This clonotype was found many times. The chain carries TRBV6-9 and TRBJ1-2, with D hard to call. The V end was cut by 3 bases, the J end by 8 bases, with 13 bases between. Germline V gives CDR1 MNHGY, CDR2 SVAAGI. This CDR3 region has 13 residues. CDR3 sequence reads: CASSYAGMYGYTF. The CDR3 DNA sequence: TGTGCCAGCAGTTACGCGGGGATGTACGGCTACACCTTC.

This clonotype was seen only a few times. The chain couples TRBV10-3 to TRBJ2-2; 8 nucleotides line up with TRBD2. Germline V gene data show CDR1 as ENHRY and CDR2 as SYGVKD. CDR3 size: 13 residues. Unmatched junction bases numbered 0, after V lost 6 bases and J lost 3 bases. The CDR3 region has the DNA TGTGCCATCAGAGCGGGAGACACCGGGGAGCTGTTTTTT. This encodes CAIRAGDTGELFF.

This clonotype was found a few times. The rearrangement joins TRBV6-2 or TRBV6-3 to TRBJ2-5, with 9 bases identical to TRBD2. The CDR3 extends over 13 amino acids. The ends lost 6 bases at V and 5 bases at J; junction bases unmatched: 4. Germline V lookup: CDR1 MNHEY, CDR2 SVGEGT. The CDR3 DNA is TGTGCCAGCAGGGCGGGAGGGCGCGAGACCCAGTACTTC. Protein: CASRAGGRETQYF.

CDR3 sequence: CASSYSLWGLGTGELFF. In DNA form, the CDR3 reads TGTGCCAGCAGTTACTCGCTCTGGGGATTAGGCACCGGGGAGCTGTTTTTT. This chain uses TRBV6-5 with TRBJ2-2; D uncertain. Germline CDR1 and CDR2: MNHEY and SVGAGI. The V and J ends lost 0 bases and 4 bases respectively, with 15 bases between them. CDR3 length: 17 amino acids.

There are many counts of this clonotype. CDR3 sequence: CASSPRKAVSYGYTF. As DNA, the CDR3 is TGTGCCAGCAGCCCCAGAAAGGCAGTAAGCTATGGCTACACCTTC. V usage is TRBV7-2 and J usage is TRBJ1-2; D is ambiguous. The germline V and J ends were trimmed by 5 bases and 4 bases, with 17 bases remaining between them. The CDR3 is 15 residues long. Germline V gene data show CDR1 as SGHTA and CDR2 as FQGNSA.

Details on this clonotype: This CDR3 is missing its conserved last phenylalanine or tryptophan, likely due to a read error. V usage is TRBV19 and J usage is TRBJ1-1; no clear D gene. Germline V gene lookup returns CDR1 LNHDA and CDR2 SQIVND (reference sequence). This CDR3 contains 14 residues. V dropped 2 bases and J dropped 0 bases, with 7 bases sitting between them. The CDR3 bases are TGTGCCAGTAGTATAACCGGCCTGAACACTGAAGCTTTCTCT. Its protein product is CASSITGLNTEAFS.

The sample holds many counts of this clonotype. The gene calls are TRBV28 and TRBJ2-7; perhaps TRBD2 as D (6 bases). The CDR3 covers 15 residues. V was trimmed by 5 bases and J by 1 base, leaving 15 bases between them. CDR1 is MDHEN and CDR2 is SYDVKM in the germline V gene. The DNA for the CDR3 is TGTGCCAGCAGTCCCTACGGGAGAGGATCCTACGAGCAGTACTTC. Protein product: CASSPYGRGSYEQYF.

The V gene is TRBV5-1, the J gene TRBJ1-1; D perhaps matches TRBD1 (6 bases). Germline V gene sequence: CDR1 SGHRS, CDR2 YFSETQ. V dropped 4 bases and J dropped 3 bases, with 16 bases sitting between them. CDR3 length: 15 amino acids. Here the CDR3 reads CASSPDVGGYTEAFF. CDR3 coding DNA: TGCGCCAGCAGCCCGGATGTAGGGGGATACACTGAAGCTTTCTTT. The variable domain in full, completed from reference TRBV5-1 and TRBJ1-1, reads KAGVTQTPRYLIKTRGQQVTLSCSPISGHRSVSWYQQTPGQGLQFLFEYFSETQRNKGNFPGRFSGRQFSNSRSEMNVSTLELGDSALYLCASSPDVGGYTEAFFGQGTRLTVV.

The chain links TRBV7-9 to TRBJ2-7; 8 bases map to TRBD1. Per germline, CDR1 SEHNR and CDR2 FQNEAQ (reference sequence). CDR3 length equals 15 residues. V trimming: 5 bases; J trimming: 6 bases; junction bases outside the gene matches: 12. CDR3 in amino acids: CASSPQGALMTEQYF. The CDR3, as DNA: TGTGCCAGCAGCCCCCAGGGGGCGTTGATGACCGAGCAGTACTTC. Supplemented by reference TRBV7-9 and TRBJ2-7, the full variable domain reads DTGVSQNPRHKITKRGQNVTFRCDPISEHNRLYWYRQTLGQGPEFLTYFQNEAQLEKSRLLSDRFSAERPKGSFSTLEIQRTEQGDSAMYLCASSPQGALMTEQYFGPGTRLTVT.

This clonotype was counted many times. The chain uses TRBV6-5 and TRBJ2-7; tentative D call: TRBD1 (6 bases). V was trimmed by 5 bases and J by 3 bases, leaving 20 bases between them. The CDR3 is 16 residues long. From germline, CDR1 is MNHEY and CDR2 SVGAGI. CDR3 in amino acids: CASSNFLIRGNYEQYF. The DNA for the CDR3 is TGTGCCAGCAGTAACTTCCTCATCAGGGGTAACTACGAGCAGTACTTC.

This clonotype was observed a few times. The chain links TRBV27 to TRBJ2-5; TRBD2 agrees at 7 bases. The CDR3 runs 17 residues. Germline V lookup: CDR1 MNHEY, CDR2 SMNVEV (reference sequence). V shed 3 bases and J 4 bases; nucleotides not matched to a gene: 14. The CDR3 sequence is CASSFSNSGPVIETQYF. CDR3 nucleotides: TGTGCCAGCAGTTTTTCAAATAGCGGGCCCGTGATAGAGACCCAGTACTTC.

The chain links TRBV12-3 or TRBV12-4 to TRBJ2-5, with TRBD1 as a possible D gene (6 bases). With 8 bases removed from V and 2 bases from J, the gap between germline ends came to 9 bases. CDR3 size: 12 residues. DNA of the CDR3: TGTGCCAGCTGTAGGGGGCAAGAGACCCAGTACTTC. Its protein is CASCRGQETQYF.

The chain joins TRBV3-1 to TRBJ2-5; unclear D gene. The CDR3 covers 12 residues. V lost 5 bases and J 5 bases, leaving 9 bases between the germline ends. The V gene's germline CDR1 is LGHDT and CDR2 YNNKEL (reference sequence). The CDR3 here is CASSSPAETQYF. As DNA, the CDR3 is TGTGCCAGCAGCTCCCCCGCGGAGACCCAGTACTTC.

There are many counts of this clonotype. The chain has TRBV6-5 and TRBJ2-7; TRBD2 matches 9 bases. Per the germline V gene, CDR1 is MNHEY and CDR2 is SVGAGI. The CDR3 has 15 amino acids. V shed 0 bases and J 5 bases; nucleotides not matched to a gene: 5. The CDR3: CASSYSSSGRNEQYF. CDR3 coding DNA: TGTGCCAGCAGTTACTCGAGCAGCGGGAGGAACGAGCAGTACTTC.